There are a few counts of the clone carrying this TCR beta chain. What it binds is not known. In TCRdb, the RT-PCR reads were re-called with MiXCR into one record per CDR3 protein. Among about 180,000 distinct CDR3 sequences listed, around a tenth were seen once. The data originate from a study of response to subunit inactivated influenza vaccine. Findings of the study overall: Each seasonal flu vaccination may recruit only limited new T cells, authors suggested.

Germline-derived CDR1 and CDR2 are SNHLY and FYNNEI. The CDR3 has 12 amino acids. The ends lost 8 bases at V and 14 bases at J; junction bases unmatched: 11. The material sequenced was non-naive T cells sorted from PBMCs, taken on the day of vaccination. This sequence joins TRBV2 and TRBJ2-1; 8 positions agree with TRBD1. The clonotype originates from a man in his fifties who received an inactivated influenza vaccine. CDR3 bases: TGTGCCAGCGGTTTGGGGCAGGGGGCTGAGTTCTTC. It translates to CASGLGQGAEFF.